The 13 T cell receptor beta chains presented below share a single source sample, sequenced in a study of cytomegalovirus exposure and HLA in healthy donors. 60 Vbeta and 13 Jbeta primers were used in PCR. Sequencing used immunoSEQ multiplex PCR; TCRdb keeps in-frame clones, though not all of them. The repertoire holds about 200,000 clones, 79% seen once, with 4.4% in the top ten. Sequenced input: PBMCs. Receptors were obtained from a woman aged 30 to 39 in good health and CMV-seropositive.

The CDR3 nucleotides are TGTGCCTGGGCAGGGGGCTCCGGGGAGCTGTTTTTT. The encoded protein is CAWAGGSGELFF. V gene TRBV30 combines with J gene TRBJ2-2; 8 bases map to TRBD1. V lost 5 bases and J lost 6; bases outside the gene matches: 2. This CDR3 is 12 amino acids long. Germline CDR1 reads GTSNPN; CDR2 reads SVGIG (reference sequence). Drawing the rest from reference TRBV30 and TRBJ2-2, the complete variable domain is SQTIHQWPATLVQPVGSPLSLECTVEGTSNPNLYWYRQAAGRGLQLLFYSVGIGQISSEVPQNLSASRPQDRQFILSSKKLLLSDSGFYLCAWAGGSGELFFGEGSRLTVL.

The V and J genes are TRBV2 and TRBJ2-7, with a possible D match to TRBD1 (5 bases). Germline CDR1 is SNHLY and CDR2 is FYNNEI. Trimming removed 3 bases at V and 3 bases at J, with 15 bases between. The CDR3 has 15 amino acids. In nucleotides, the CDR3 is TGTGCCAGCAGTGAGCTTCCCCAGGGTGGCTACGAGCAGTACTTC. Its translation: CASSELPQGGYEQYF.

This clone was seen a few times. The rearrangement joins TRBV5-1 to TRBJ2-7; no reliable D call. Germline lookup yields CDR1 SGHRS and CDR2 YFSETQ. The ends were cut back, 4 bases at V and 2 bases at J, with 10 bases in the middle. CDR3 length equals 13 residues. The CDR3 coding sequence is TGCGCCAGCAGCCATCCTACGCCCTACGAGCAGTACTTC. It specifies CASSHPTPYEQYF.

The CDR3 DNA reads as TGTGCAAGTCGCCTAATGGCTGGTGAAAGAGGCTCTGGAAACACCATATATTTT. Translated: CASRLMAGERGSGNTIYF. The gene calls are TRBV12-2 and TRBJ1-3. TRBV12-2 is shown as a pseudogene. This CDR3 has 18 residues.

This clone has just a few counts. The chain couples TRBV4-3 to TRBJ1-3, with no clear D. Germline CDR1 is LGHNA and CDR2 is YSLEER. This CDR3 is 15 amino acids long. The V gene lost 0 bases and the J gene lost 0 bases, with 6 bases spanning the gap. The CDR3 DNA follows: TGCGCCAGCAGCCAAGATCGGAGCTCTGGAAACACCATATATTTT. Amino acid sequence: CASSQDRSSGNTIYF.

The chain links TRBV6-1 to TRBJ2-7, with D maybe TRBD1 (6 bases). This CDR3 region has 14 residues. The ends were cut back, 4 bases at V and 5 bases at J, with 15 bases in the middle. CDR1 and CDR2 from the germline V gene are MNHNS and SASEGT. The CDR3 DNA reads as TGTGCCAGCAGTGTGGGGGCAGGGAGTAACGAGCAGTACTTC. This encodes CASSVGAGSNEQYF.

The chain links TRBV5-4 to TRBJ2-5; 12 bases map to TRBD2. V lost 3 bases and J lost 2; bases outside the gene matches: 8. The CDR3 loop spans 17 amino acids. The germline V gene has CDR1 SGHNT and CDR2 YYREEE (reference sequence). Here the CDR3 DNA reads TGTGCCAGCAGCTCGGACCTAGCGGGGGGGATACAAGAGACCCAGTACTTC. Translated: CASSSDLAGGIQETQYF.

The CDR3 sequence is CASSLAGFGSPLHF. CDR3 sequence (DNA): TGCGCCAGCAGCTTGGCAGGGTTTGGGTCACCCCTCCACTTT. This chain links TRBV5-1 with TRBJ1-6; TRBD1 is a possible D gene (5 bases). This CDR3 is built from 14 residues. The V gene's germline CDR1 is SGHRS and CDR2 YFSETQ. V was cut by 0 bases and J by 10 bases, with 11 bases left in between.

The chain employs TRBV30 and TRBJ1-1; the D is unclear. The CDR3 is 13 amino acids. Germline CDR1 is GTSNPN and CDR2 is SVGIG (reference sequence). V lost 0 bases and J 1 base, leaving 6 bases between the germline ends. Written as DNA, the CDR3 is TGTGCCTGGAGTGTTGCGGGGAACACTGAAGCTTTCTTT. Translated: CAWSVAGNTEAFF.

The genes are TRBV5-1 and TRBJ2-3; D is perhaps TRBD2 (5 bases). The CDR3 spans 14 residues. The ends were cut back, 0 bases at V and 3 bases at J, with 8 bases in the middle. The germline CDR1 and CDR2 sequences are SGHRS and YFSETQ. The CDR3 region has the DNA TGCGCCAGCAGCTTGGCTACGGGGACAGATACGCAGTATTTT. Its translation: CASSLATGTDTQYF.

The V and J genes are TRBV5-1 and TRBJ2-1, with D possibly matching TRBD2 (6 bases). The CDR3 is 15 amino acids. V lost 0 bases and J lost 1, with 8 bases in between. Germline assignment: CDR1 SGHRS and CDR2 YFSETQ. The CDR3 region has the DNA TGCGCCAGCAGCTTGGAGGACTATTCCTACAATGAGCAGTTCTTC. Protein: CASSLEDYSYNEQFF.

The table lists this clone with a count of one. The gene calls are TRBV9 and TRBJ2-1, with 8 bases identical to TRBD2. The CDR3 runs 15 residues. Germline V gives CDR1 SGDLS, CDR2 YYNGEE. The trim removed 0 bases at V and 6 bases at J, leaving 5 bases unmatched. CDR3 sequence reads: CASSVGGLAGNEQFF. CDR3 DNA: TGTGCCAGCAGCGTAGGGGGCCTAGCGGGCAATGAGCAGTTCTTC.

V usage is TRBV25-1 and J usage is TRBJ1-1; D may be TRBD1 (5 bases). Deletions cut 1 base from V and 8 bases from J, with 14 bases between. Per the germline V gene, CDR1 is MGHDK and CDR2 is SYGVNS. The CDR3 spans 14 residues. This CDR3 reads CASSEWGGGQEAFF. In DNA form, the CDR3 reads TGTGCCAGCAGTGAATGGGGGGGTGGGCAGGAAGCTTTCTTT.